This T cell receptor beta chain is from a study of blood T cell repertoires in COVID-19. Whole-study context: The United States, Italy and Spain provided the acute and convalescent COVID-19 samples. T cells, B-cell-depleted T cells, or PBMCs provided the cDNA or gDNA that served as material.

Sequencing used immunoSEQ multiplex PCR; TCRdb keeps in-frame clones, though not all of them. In the table there are 200,000 to 300,000 clones, about nine tenths of which are singletons. Categorization into cohorts depended on clinical history that participants reported. Germline trimming cut 4 bases from V and 0 bases from J; bases unmatched to any gene: 3. Germline V lookup: CDR1 SGHTA, CDR2 FQGTGA. This CDR3 has 14 residues. The V call is TRBV7-3, the J call TRBJ2-7, with 7 nucleotides matching TRBD2. The TCR originated in a woman aged 40-49 years with acute COVID-19. Sequencing was carried out using PBMCs or T cells enriched from blood (not recorded which). The CDR3 bases are TGTGCCAGCAGCTATCGGGGGGACTCCTACGAGCAGTACTTC. Translating gives CASSYRGDSYEQYF.